This T cell receptor beta chain was captured by sequencing in a study of T cells expressing NK-cell markers. Study-wide findings and caveats: Among a few donors, these clonotypes also ranked first in the CD3+CD56-NKG2C+ fraction.

With UMIs, 5'RACE template switching was used to make TCR beta cDNA. With the 5' RACE reads reprocessed, TCRdb shows one record per CDR3 protein and no DNA. The repertoire shows 500,000 to 700,000 distinct CDR3 sequences; the top ten hold under 4.5%. This CDR3 is 16 amino acids long. The germline CDR1 and CDR2 sequences are SGDLS and YYNGEE. On this clonotype: As yet, its antigen is unknown.

The source is a man aged 18 to 35 in good health. The sequenced sample consisted of blood T cells: a sorted CD56 or NKG2C T cell subset, CD4+ or CD8+ T cells, or bulk PBMC T cells (not recorded which). The rearrangement joins TRBV9 to TRBJ2-2; the D call from TCRdb, TRBD2, cannot be confirmed without DNA. The CDR3 region is CASSVALLGGDGELFF.